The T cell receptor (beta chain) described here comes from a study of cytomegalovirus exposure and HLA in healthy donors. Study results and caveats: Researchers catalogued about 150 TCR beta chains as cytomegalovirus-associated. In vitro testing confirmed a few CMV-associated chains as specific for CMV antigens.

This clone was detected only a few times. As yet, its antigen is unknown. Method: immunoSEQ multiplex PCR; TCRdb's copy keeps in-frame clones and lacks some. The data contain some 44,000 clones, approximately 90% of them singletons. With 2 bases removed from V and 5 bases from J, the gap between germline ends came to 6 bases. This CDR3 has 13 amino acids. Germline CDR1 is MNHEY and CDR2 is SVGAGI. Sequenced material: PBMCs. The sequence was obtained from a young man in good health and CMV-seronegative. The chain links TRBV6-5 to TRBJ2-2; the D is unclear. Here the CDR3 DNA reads TGTGCCAGCAGTTACCCGAGTACCGGGGAGCTGTTTTTT. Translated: CASSYPSTGELFF.